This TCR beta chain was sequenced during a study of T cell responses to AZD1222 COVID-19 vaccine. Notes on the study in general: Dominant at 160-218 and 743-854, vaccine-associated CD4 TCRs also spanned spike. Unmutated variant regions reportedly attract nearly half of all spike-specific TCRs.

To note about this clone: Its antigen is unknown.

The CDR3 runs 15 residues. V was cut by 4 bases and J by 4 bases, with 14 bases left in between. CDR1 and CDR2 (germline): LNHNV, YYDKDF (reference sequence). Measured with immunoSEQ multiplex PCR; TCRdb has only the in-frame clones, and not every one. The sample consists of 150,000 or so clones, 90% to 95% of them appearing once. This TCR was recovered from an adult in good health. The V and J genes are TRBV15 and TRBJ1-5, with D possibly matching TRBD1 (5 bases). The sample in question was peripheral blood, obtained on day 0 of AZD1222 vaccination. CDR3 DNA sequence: TGTGCCACCAGCATCTGGGGGAATGGGAATCAGCCCCAGCATTTT. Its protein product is CATSIWGNGNQPQHF.